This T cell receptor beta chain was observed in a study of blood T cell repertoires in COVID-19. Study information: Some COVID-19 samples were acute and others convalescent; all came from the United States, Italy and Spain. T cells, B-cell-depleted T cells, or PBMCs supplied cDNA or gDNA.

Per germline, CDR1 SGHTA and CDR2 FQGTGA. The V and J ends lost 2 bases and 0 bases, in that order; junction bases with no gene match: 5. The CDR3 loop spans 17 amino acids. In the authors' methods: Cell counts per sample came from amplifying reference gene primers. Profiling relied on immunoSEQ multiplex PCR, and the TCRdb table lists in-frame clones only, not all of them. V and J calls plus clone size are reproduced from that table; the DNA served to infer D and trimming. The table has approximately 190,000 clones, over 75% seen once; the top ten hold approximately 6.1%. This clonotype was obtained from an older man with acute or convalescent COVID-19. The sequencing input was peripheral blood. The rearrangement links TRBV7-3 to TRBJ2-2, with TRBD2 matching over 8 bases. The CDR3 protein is CASSLYSSGANTGELFF. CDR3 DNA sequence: TGTGCCAGCAGCTTATACAGTAGCGGGGCGAACACCGGGGAGCTGTTTTTT.